Only a few counts were recorded for the clone carrying this T cell receptor (beta chain). The V segment lost 4 bases and the J segment 15 bases; nucleotides outside the gene matches: 16. This CDR3 has 14 amino acids. The germline V gene has CDR1 SGHKS and CDR2 YYEKEE (reference sequence). The data were obtained in a study of T-cell reconstitution after alpha-beta-depleted transplantation in children. Preparing the TCRbeta library involved the use of unique molecular identifiers. TCRdb reanalysed the PCR reads using MiXCR and keeps one entry per CDR3 protein. Of about 400,000 distinct CDR3 sequences listed, roughly 22% are singletons.

Here the sequenced sample was PBMCs from the stem cell graft donor, taken from the stem cell graft. The sequence was collected from a human donor who donated a stem cell graft to a child with acute myeloid leukemia. J is TRBJ2-1 and V is TRBV5-5; 7 nucleotides line up with TRBD2. DNA of the CDR3: TGTGCCAGCAGCCCAGGACTAGTGGTTTCATATTGGTTCTTC. Translating gives CASSPGLVVSYWFF.